The clone carrying this T cell receptor (beta chain) showed up just a few times. The table came from immunoSEQ multiplex PCR; TCRdb's copy has only in-frame clones and leaves some out. The sample consists of some 180,000 clones, about 75% of them appearing once. This entry comes from a study of blood T cell repertoires in COVID-19. Germline assignment: CDR1 LNHDA and CDR2 SQIVND (reference sequence). The V end lost 5 bases, the J end lost 3 bases, and 15 bases lay between the germline ends. CDR3 length: 15 amino acids. The TCR was taken from a woman in her forties or fifties with active or convalescent COVID-19. The chain joins TRBV19 to TRBJ2-3; D may be TRBD2 (6 bases). The sequenced material came from peripheral blood. The CDR3 sequence: CASSPTGVYTDTQYF. The CDR3 region has the DNA TGTGCCAGTAGTCCGACGGGAGTTTATACAGATACGCAGTATTTT.